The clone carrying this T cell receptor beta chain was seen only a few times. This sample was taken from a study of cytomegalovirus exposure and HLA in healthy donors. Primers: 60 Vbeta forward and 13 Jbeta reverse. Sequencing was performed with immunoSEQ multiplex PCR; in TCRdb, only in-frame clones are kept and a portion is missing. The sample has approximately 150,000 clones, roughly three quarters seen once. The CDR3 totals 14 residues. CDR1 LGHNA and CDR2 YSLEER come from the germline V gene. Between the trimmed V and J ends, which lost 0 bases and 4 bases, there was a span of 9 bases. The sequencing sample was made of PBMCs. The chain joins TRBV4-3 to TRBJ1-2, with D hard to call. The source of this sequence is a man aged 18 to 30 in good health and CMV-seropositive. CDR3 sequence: CASSQERLSYGYTF. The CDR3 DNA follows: TGCGCCAGCAGCCAAGAAAGACTATCCTATGGCTACACCTTC.